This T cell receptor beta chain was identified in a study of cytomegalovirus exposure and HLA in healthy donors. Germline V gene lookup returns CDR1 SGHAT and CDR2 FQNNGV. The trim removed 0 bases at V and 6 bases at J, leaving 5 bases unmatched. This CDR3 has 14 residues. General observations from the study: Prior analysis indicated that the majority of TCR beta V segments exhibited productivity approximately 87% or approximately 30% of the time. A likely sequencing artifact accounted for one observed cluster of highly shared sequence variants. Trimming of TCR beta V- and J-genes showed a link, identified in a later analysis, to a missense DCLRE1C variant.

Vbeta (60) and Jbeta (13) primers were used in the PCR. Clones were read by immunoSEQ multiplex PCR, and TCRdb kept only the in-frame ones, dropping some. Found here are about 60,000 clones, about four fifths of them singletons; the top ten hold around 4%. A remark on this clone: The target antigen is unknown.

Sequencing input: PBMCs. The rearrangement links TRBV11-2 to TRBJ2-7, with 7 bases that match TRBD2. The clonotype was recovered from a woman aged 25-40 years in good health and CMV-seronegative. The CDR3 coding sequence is TGTGCCAGCAGCTTAGATCTTGGGGGGGGCGAGCAGTACTTC. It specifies CASSLDLGGGEQYF.